The text below deals with one TCR beta chain. Library preparation (for TCRbeta) was performed with unique molecular identifiers. TCRdb independently ran MiXCR on the PCR reads; one entry per CDR3 protein. The sample consists of almost 400,000 distinct CDR3 sequences, about 20% of them appearing once. The data derive from a study of T-cell reconstitution after alpha-beta-depleted transplantation in children. V was clipped by 4 bases and J by 10 bases; unmatched bases: 10. This CDR3 comprises 14 residues. J is TRBJ2-1 and V is TRBV12-3 or TRBV12-4; 7 nucleotides agree with TRBD1. Sequenced material: PBMCs from the stem cell graft donor, taken from the stem cell graft. The clonotype originates from a human donor who donated a stem cell graft to a child with acute myeloid leukemia. The CDR3 here is CASSSTGVRNEQFF. CDR3 bases: TGTGCCAGCAGTTCCACAGGGGTCCGCAACGAGCAGTTCTTC.